This T cell receptor (beta chain) was profiled in a study of T cells in Graves' hyperthyroidism and ophthalmopathy. Whole-study results and caveats: Most thyroid clonotypes expanded above 0.001 appeared in blood too. The model foresaw ophthalmopathy a median around 6.4 months prior to onset.

The study excluded patients with uncontrolled infection, other autoimmune disease, pregnancy or lactation. Amplified TCR beta CDR3 regions derived from RNA transcripts. An initial round of RT-PCR targeting the TCR CDR3 relied on the HTBI primer set. From the multiplex PCR reads, TCRdb called clonotypes with MiXCR, one entry per CDR3 protein. The table includes 400,000 to 500,000 distinct CDR3 sequences, roughly 14% detected once. This clonotype has at least ten counts. Its cognate antigen is unknown. Material: blood. The sequence derives from a man younger than 30 with Graves' ophthalmopathy.

The CDR3 is CASTRDGGPQETQYF. CDR3 nucleotides: TGTGCCAGCACGAGGGACGGAGGCCCCCAAGAGACCCAGTACTTC. The chain carries TRBV7-9 and TRBJ2-5; D tentatively reads TRBD1 or TRBD2 (5 bases each). Germline values: CDR1 SEHNR, CDR2 FQNEAQ (reference sequence). V lost 7 bases, J lost 1 base, and 16 bases lay in between. The CDR3 length is 15 residues.